Following are 16 T cell receptor beta chains from one sample sequenced in a study of vaccination and CD4 T cells after COVID-19. Sample treatment: approximately 11-day PBMC culture with coronavirus spike peptide pools or control peptides (ViraFEST assay). With the Oncomine TCR Beta short-read assay, DNA from cultured CD4+ T cells was sequenced. Using its own MiXCR run on the PCR reads, TCRdb lists one record per CDR3 protein. The data hold 20,000 or so distinct CDR3 sequences, with under 80% observed a single time. No antigen has been assigned to these receptors. Material: CD4+ T cells from blood, cultured in vitro. The receptors come from a human donor who had recovered from COVID-19.

Relative to its sample, this clonotype is large. J is TRBJ2-3 and V is TRBV7-2; TRBD2 aligns across 14 bases. The CDR3 totals 16 residues. With 5 bases clipped from V and 2 bases from J, the junction kept 3 bases outside the gene matches. In germline, CDR1 is SGHTA, CDR2 FQGNSA. CDR3 nucleotides: TGTGCCAGCAGCAGACTAGCGGGAGGGGACACAGATACGCAGTATTTT. Translated: CASSRLAGGDTDTQYF.

The J gene is TRBJ2-1, the V gene TRBV11-3; D not resolved. Germline CDR1 SGHNT, CDR2 YENEEA. The CDR3 spans 15 residues. V dropped 1 base and J dropped 1 base, with 8 bases sitting between them. The CDR3 sequence: CASSLALSSYNEQFF. CDR3 coding DNA: TGTGCCAGCAGCTTAGCTCTCTCTTCCTACAATGAGCAGTTCTTC.

The sample holds a few counts of this clonotype. The junction departs from the called germline gene at one end, perhaps through a read error. This rearrangement joins TRBV7-9 to TRBJ2-7, with D perhaps matching TRBD2 (7 bases). This CDR3 comprises 11 residues. Germline CDR1 SEHNR, CDR2 FQNEAQ (reference sequence). DNA for the CDR3: TGTGCCAGCAGCTTAGGCGGGGGCGCTTCGTTC. It encodes CASSLGGGASF.

This rearrangement joins TRBV6-1 to TRBJ2-1, with 9 bases aligning to TRBD1. Germline CDR1 reads MNHNS; CDR2 reads SASEGT. Unmatched junction bases numbered 24, after V lost 6 bases and J lost 6 bases. The CDR3 consists of 20 residues. The CDR3, as DNA: TGTGCCAGCAGGTCCCCCGGGACAGGGTGGAAGGCCCGGCGTGTCAATGAGCAGTTCTTC. This sequence encodes CASRSPGTGWKARRVNEQFF.

This clonotype has just a few counts. DNA of the CDR3: TGCAGTGCTAGAGACGTGACAGATGAAAAACTGTTTTTT. Encoded protein: CSARDVTDEKLFF. This chain connects TRBV20-1 to TRBJ1-4, with D possibly being TRBD1 (5 bases). Trimming left V 0 bases short and J 6 bases short, with 8 bases between. The length of the CDR3 is 13 residues. Germline V lookup: CDR1 DFQATT, CDR2 SNEGSKA (reference sequence).

This clonotype was seen only a few times. The chain uses TRBV20-1 and TRBJ1-5; 9 nucleotides match TRBD1. The germline V gene encodes CDR1 DFQATT and CDR2 SNEGSKA (reference sequence). This CDR3 is 16 amino acids long. The J segment lost 6 bases and the V segment lost 3 bases, leaving 12 bases of the junction unmatched. The CDR3 DNA reads TGCAGTGCTAGCTTACAGGGGGCAGCGTTGGGTCAGCCCCAGCATTTT. It specifies CSASLQGAALGQPQHF.

This clonotype has more than one count but fewer than ten. For the CDR3, the DNA is TGTGCCAGCAGTTCCTCGGGACAGGGATCATATAGCAATCAGCCCCAGCATTTT. Translated, it gives CASSSSGQGSYSNQPQHF. J is TRBJ1-5 and V is TRBV28, with 9 bases that match TRBD1. Germline V lookup: CDR1 MDHEN, CDR2 SYDVKM. There are 18 residues in the CDR3. V shed 4 bases and J 0 bases; nucleotides not matched to a gene: 10. The whole variable domain, filled in from reference TRBV28 and TRBJ1-5, reads DVKVTQSSRYLVKRTGEKVFLECVQDMDHENMFWYRQDPGLGLRLIYFSYDVKMKEKGDIPEGYSVSREKKERFSLILESASTNQTSMYLCASSSSGQGSYSNQPQHFGDGTRLSIL.

J is TRBJ2-3 and V is TRBV20-1, with TRBD1 as a possible D gene (5 bases). V was pared by 4 bases and J by 5 bases, with 13 bases between. The CDR3 covers 13 residues. In germline, CDR1 is DFQATT, CDR2 SNEGSKA (reference sequence). The CDR3 sequence is CSATGAWLDTQYF. The DNA for the CDR3 is TGCAGTGCTACTGGGGCCTGGTTAGATACGCAGTATTTT.

The rearrangement joins TRBV2 to TRBJ1-5, with D possibly matching TRBD1 (5 bases). V gave up 4 bases and J gave up 7 bases, with 11 bases separating them. The CDR3 contains 13 residues. Germline V gene sequence: CDR1 SNHLY, CDR2 FYNNEI. The CDR3 sequence: CASSGQGLQPQHF. CDR3 sequence (DNA): TGTGCCAGCAGTGGCCAGGGATTACAGCCCCAGCATTTT.

V usage is TRBV7-2 and J usage is TRBJ2-5; 10 positions match TRBD2. The V and J ends lost 1 base and 5 bases, in that order; junction bases with no gene match: 10. The germline CDR1 and CDR2 sequences are SGHTA and FQGNSA. This CDR3 contains 17 residues. CDR3 loop: CASSLGLAGVVGETQYF. The CDR3 DNA sequence: TGTGCCAGCAGCTTAGGGCTAGCGGGAGTCGTTGGTGAGACCCAGTACTTC.

V is TRBV14 and J is TRBJ2-1; perhaps TRBD2 as D (6 bases). V lost 4 bases to trimming and J lost 7 bases, with 11 bases between them. Germline V gene data show CDR1 as SGHDN and CDR2 as FVKESK. This CDR3 region has 13 residues. CDR3 in DNA: TGTGCCAGCAGCCCGGGGACTGCTAATGAGCAGTTCTTC. This gives the protein CASSPGTANEQFF.

V gene TRBV20-1 combines with J gene TRBJ2-1, with D maybe TRBD1 (8 bases). Germline V CDR1 and CDR2: DFQATT, SNEGSKA (reference sequence). The CDR3 contains 12 residues. Trimming removed 6 bases from V and 9 bases from J, with 15 bases in between. The CDR3 here is CSARQGRGEQFF. The CDR3 DNA reads as TGCAGTGCGCGACAGGGGAGGGGTGAGCAGTTCTTC.

The gene calls are TRBV10-3 and TRBJ2-7; D gene uncertain. V lost 3 bases to trimming and J lost 3 bases, with 3 bases between them. Germline V gene sequence: CDR1 ENHRY, CDR2 SYGVKD. There are 11 residues in the CDR3. The chain's CDR3 is CAISENYEQYF. DNA of the CDR3: TGTGCCATCAGTGAAAACTACGAGCAGTACTTC.

The J gene is TRBJ1-2, the V gene TRBV30, with unresolved D. Deletions cut 2 bases from V and 4 bases from J, with 11 bases between. The CDR3 totals 13 residues. Germline-derived CDR1 and CDR2 are GTSNPN and SVGIG (reference sequence). The CDR3 DNA is TGTGCCTGGAGTACGGTGGGAGGCTATGGCTACACCTTC. It encodes CAWSTVGGYGYTF.

This clonotype has only a few counts. The chain joins TRBV9 to TRBJ1-1; no definite D call. CDR1 is SGDLS and CDR2 is YYNGEE in the germline V gene. The CDR3 extends over 14 amino acids. The germline V and J ends were trimmed by 3 bases and 4 bases, with 13 bases remaining between them. The CDR3 sequence is CASSAHISGTEAFF. As DNA, the CDR3 is TGTGCCAGCAGCGCCCATATTTCGGGCACTGAAGCTTTCTTT. Using reference TRBV9 and TRBJ1-1 for the parts outside the CDR3, the full variable domain is DSGVTQTPKHLITATGQRVTLRCSPRSGDLSVYWYQQSLDQGLQFLIQYYNGEERAKGNILERFSAQQFPDLHSELNLSSLELGDSALYFCASSAHISGTEAFFGQGTRLTVV.

This clonotype was detected only a few times. The rearrangement links TRBV27 to TRBJ2-1, with TRBD2 as a possible D gene (6 bases). V shed 3 bases and J shed 1 base, with 7 bases lying between them. Germline loops: CDR1 MNHEY, CDR2 SMNVEV (reference sequence). The CDR3 is 14 amino acids. DNA of the CDR3: TGTGCCAGCAGTTTGGGGGGATCCTACAATGAGCAGTTCTTC. Translation: CASSLGGSYNEQFF.